This T cell receptor (beta chain) was identified in a study of blood T cells in healthy people across ages. Overall study results and limits: Among long-lived donors, naive CD4+ cells were more numerous and diversity higher than in aged donors.

Next came a second PCR, run for about 6 to 11 cycles, which used a sample-barcoded 5' primer along with a J-beta primer mix. Sequencing recovered at least 2.5 million CDR3-containing paired-end reads from each sample. TCRdb analysed the 5' RACE reads with MiXCR anew, one entry per CDR3 protein. The sample has about a million distinct CDR3 sequences, under 50% seen once. The CDR3 runs 11 residues. Germline V CDR1 and CDR2: DFQATT, SNEGSKA (reference sequence). Comments on this clonotype: Its target is unknown.

What was sequenced was blood. The chain joins TRBV20-1 to TRBJ2-1, with 7 bases matching TRBD1. The receptor comes from a man aged 25-45 years in good health. The CDR3 nucleotides read TGCAGCGTTCCAGGGGGCAATGAGCAGTTCTTC. Its protein is CSVPGGNEQFF.